These T cell receptor beta chains were read from a single sample in a study of graft-versus-host responses after intestinal transplantation. For these TCRs, the target antigens are not known. The repertoire was sequenced with immunoSEQ multiplex PCR; TCRdb's copy has only in-frame clones and lacks some. The sample carries roughly 130,000 clones, about 93% recorded once. The sample was unstimulated CD4+ T cells sorted from spleen or lymph node cells, taken before intestinal transplant. The receptors were gathered from a human donor who received an intestinal transplant. The CDR3 runs from the conserved cysteine through the conserved F or W. D genes are given only for firm matches. Clone size is stated in some rows and not others, as once, few, many or a class when expanded.

D gene: NA; J gene: TRBJ2-3; V gene: TRBV9; clone size: NA; CDR3 DNA: TGTGCCAGCAGCGTTATCCCCACAGATACGCAGTATTTT; CDR3 protein: CASSVIPTDTQYF
D gene: NA; J gene: TRBJ1-1; V gene: TRBV10-3; clone size: NA; CDR3 DNA: TGTGCCATCAGTGAGTCTGCAGGGAACACTGAAGCTTTCTTT; CDR3 protein: CAISESAGNTEAFF
D gene: TRBD1; J gene: TRBJ1-4; V gene: TRBV14; clone size: once; CDR3 DNA: TGTGCCAGCAGCCGGCCTACAGGGGCACATGAAAAACTGTTTTTT; CDR3 protein: CASSRPTGAHEKLFF
D gene: TRBD1; J gene: TRBJ2-2; V gene: TRBV4-1; clone size: NA; CDR3 DNA: TGCGCCAGCAGCCCCGGCCGACAGGGGCGAAAGAGCGGGGAGCTGTTTTTT; CDR3 protein: CASSPGRQGRKSGELFF
D gene: TRBD2; J gene: TRBJ2-1; V gene: TRBV7-9; clone size: NA; CDR3 DNA: TGTGCCAGCAGCTTATTAGCGGGACTTGGCTCCTACAATGAGCAGTTCTTC; CDR3 protein: CASSLLAGLGSYNEQFF
D gene: TRBD2; J gene: TRBJ2-1; V gene: TRBV29-1; clone size: NA; CDR3 DNA: TGCAGTGCAAAAGGACTAGCGGGAGGTAGTGAGCAGTTCTTC; CDR3 protein: CSAKGLAGGSEQFF
D gene: NA; J gene: TRBJ2-3; V gene: TRBV7-2; clone size: NA; CDR3 DNA: TGTGCCAGCAGCTCGGACGGCACAGATACGCAGTATTTT; CDR3 protein: CASSSDGTDTQYF
D gene: NA; J gene: TRBJ2-2; V gene: TRBV27; clone size: NA; CDR3 DNA: TGTGCCAGCAGTTTATCGAACGCAGGGAGCACCGGGGAGCTGTTTTTT; CDR3 protein: CASSLSNAGSTGELFF
D gene: NA; J gene: TRBJ2-1; V gene: TRBV7-2; clone size: NA; CDR3 DNA: TGTGCCAGCAGCTCCCCGGGACGGGGCAATGAGCAGTTCTTC; CDR3 protein: CASSSPGRGNEQFF
D gene: NA; J gene: TRBJ1-1; V gene: TRBV7-6; clone size: NA; CDR3 DNA: TGTGCCAGCAGCTTAGCCGGGGGGAACACTGAAGCTTTCTTT; CDR3 protein: CASSLAGGNTEAFF
D gene: TRBD2; J gene: TRBJ2-7; V gene: TRBV12-5; clone size: NA; CDR3 DNA: TGTGCTAGTGGTTTGTCTAGCGGGAGCTTACCCTACGAGCAGTACTTC; CDR3 protein: CASGLSSGSLPYEQYF
D gene: NA; J gene: TRBJ1-5; V gene: TRBV6-1; clone size: NA; CDR3 DNA: TGTGCCAGCAGTGCGGAGGGGGGGCAGCCCCAGCATTTT; CDR3 protein: CASSAEGGQPQHF
D gene: TRBD1; J gene: TRBJ1-5; V gene: TRBV6-1; clone size: NA; CDR3 DNA: TGTGCCAGCAGTGAGGAAACCTCGGGACAGGGGATTCAGCCCCAGCATTTT; CDR3 protein: CASSEETSGQGIQPQHF
D gene: NA; J gene: TRBJ1-2; V gene: TRBV4-1; clone size: NA; CDR3 DNA: TGCGCCAGCAGCCAAGATAGCGGGACCCCGGTTAGGGGCTACACCTTC; CDR3 protein: CASSQDSGTPVRGYTF
D gene: NA; J gene: TRBJ2-1; V gene: TRBV7-7; clone size: NA; CDR3 DNA: TGTGCTAGCAGCTCGGTCCCCCACGATGAGCAGTTCTTC; CDR3 protein: CASSSVPHDEQFF
D gene: NA; J gene: TRBJ2-5; V gene: TRBV2; clone size: NA; CDR3 DNA: TGTGCCAGCAGCTATTGGTCTCAAGAGACCCAGTACTTC; CDR3 protein: CASSYWSQETQYF
D gene: TRBD1; J gene: TRBJ1-1; V gene: TRBV4-1; clone size: NA; CDR3 DNA: TGCGCCAGCAGTCAGGGGACAGGGCTAGAAACTGAAGCTTTCTTT; CDR3 protein: CASSQGTGLETEAFF
D gene: TRBD1; J gene: TRBJ1-1; V gene: TRBV18; clone size: NA; CDR3 DNA: TGTGCCAGCTCACCACCAACGACAGGGGGCCGGCCCACTGAAGCTTTCTTT; CDR3 protein: CASSPPTTGGRPTEAFF
D gene: TRBD2; J gene: TRBJ2-1; V gene: TRBV28; clone size: NA; CDR3 DNA: TGTGCCAGCAGTTCGCCCTCCCTATCCGGGACTAAAGTGCAGTTCTTC; CDR3 protein: CASSSPSLSGTKVQFF
D gene: TRBD1; J gene: TRBJ2-7; V gene: TRBV28; clone size: NA; CDR3 DNA: TGTGTCAGCAGTGGACAGGGGATCTCCTACGAGCAGTACTTC; CDR3 protein: CVSSGQGISYEQYF
D gene: TRBD2; J gene: TRBJ2-1; V gene: TRBV11-2; clone size: NA; CDR3 DNA: TGTGCCAGCAGCTCGCCGGGACTATCGAACAATGAGCAGTTCTTC; CDR3 protein: CASSSPGLSNNEQFF
D gene: NA; J gene: TRBJ1-4; V gene: TRBV6-5; clone size: NA; CDR3 DNA: TGTGCCAGCAGGGCCCGGGCCAGTAATGAAAAGCTGTTTTTT; CDR3 protein: CASRARASNEKLFF
D gene: TRBD2; J gene: TRBJ2-2; V gene: TRBV11-2; clone size: NA; CDR3 DNA: TGTGCCAGCAGCCAGGGACTACCGAACACCAGGGAGCTGTTTTTT; CDR3 protein: CASSQGLPNTRELFF
D gene: TRBD2; J gene: TRBJ2-3; V gene: TRBV6-5; clone size: NA; CDR3 DNA: TGTGCCAGCCGACTAGCGGGAGACACAGATACGCAGTATTTT; CDR3 protein: CASRLAGDTDTQYF
D gene: TRBD1; J gene: TRBJ1-1; V gene: TRBV9; clone size: NA; CDR3 DNA: TGTGCCAGCAGCGCACAACCGTGGACAGGGGGGGCTTTCTTT; CDR3 protein: CASSAQPWTGGAFF
D gene: TRBD2; J gene: TRBJ2-7; V gene: TRBV2; clone size: NA; CDR3 DNA: TGTGCCAGCAGTGAACGTCTAGCGGGAGGAAACGAGCAGTACTTC; CDR3 protein: CASSERLAGGNEQYF
D gene: NA; J gene: TRBJ1-1; V gene: TRBV5-4; clone size: NA; CDR3 DNA: TGTGCCAGCAGCTTGGAACTCGGCAGGGGAGGGACTGAAGCTTTCTTT; CDR3 protein: CASSLELGRGGTEAFF
D gene: NA; J gene: TRBJ2-6; V gene: TRBV27; clone size: NA; CDR3 DNA: TGTGCCAGCAGTTTCAACGGCATGCTCTCTGGGGCCAACGTCCTGACTTTC; CDR3 protein: CASSFNGMLSGANVLTF
D gene: TRBD1; J gene: TRBJ1-5; V gene: TRBV27; clone size: NA; CDR3 DNA: TGTGCCAGCAGTTTTCCGACAGGGGCGAGCAATCAGCCCCAGCATTTT; CDR3 protein: CASSFPTGASNQPQHF
D gene: NA; J gene: TRBJ1-5; V gene: TRBV4-1; clone size: NA; CDR3 DNA: TGCGCCAGCAGCCAAGAAGCGGGGGGAGTGGGTCAGCCCCAGCATTTT; CDR3 protein: CASSQEAGGVGQPQHF
D gene: NA; J gene: TRBJ2-2; V gene: TRBV19; clone size: NA; CDR3 DNA: TGTGCCAGTAGCGGGACTTACACCGGGGAGCTGTTTTTT; CDR3 protein: CASSGTYTGELFF
D gene: NA; J gene: TRBJ1-5; V gene: TRBV7-2; clone size: NA; CDR3 DNA: TGTGCCAGCAGCCCTCAGGCACAATTATATCAGCCCCAGCATTTT; CDR3 protein: CASSPQAQLYQPQHF
D gene: NA; J gene: TRBJ2-5; V gene: TRBV4-1; clone size: NA; CDR3 DNA: TGCGCCAGCAGCCAAGTGCTTCGGGGCGAGACCCAGTACTTC; CDR3 protein: CASSQVLRGETQYF
D gene: TRBD1; J gene: TRBJ1-1; V gene: TRBV14; clone size: NA; CDR3 DNA: TGTGCCAGCAGCCTCCGGGACAGGGGGCCTCTGAACACTGAAGCTTTCTTT; CDR3 protein: CASSLRDRGPLNTEAFF
D gene: NA; J gene: TRBJ2-3; V gene: TRBV4-2; clone size: NA; CDR3 DNA: TGTGCCAGCAGCCATCCGCGGGGAGATACGCAGTATTTT; CDR3 protein: CASSHPRGDTQYF
D gene: TRBD1; J gene: TRBJ2-1; V gene: TRBV2; clone size: NA; CDR3 DNA: TGTGCCAGCAGGGAAATCACAGGGGGTAACAATGAGCAGTTCTTC; CDR3 protein: CASREITGGNNEQFF
D gene: TRBD1; J gene: TRBJ1-4; V gene: TRBV7-2; clone size: NA; CDR3 DNA: TGTGCCAGCAGCCGGGACAGGGCCGCAACTAATGAAAAACTGTTTTTT; CDR3 protein: CASSRDRAATNEKLFF
D gene: NA; J gene: TRBJ2-1; V gene: TRBV7-8; clone size: NA; CDR3 DNA: TGTGCCAGCGGACTTAGGAATGAGCAGTTCTTC; CDR3 protein: CASGLRNEQFF
D gene: TRBD1; J gene: TRBJ1-5; V gene: TRBV6-5; clone size: NA; CDR3 DNA: TGTGCCAGCAGAGACGGGACAGGGAGTCAGCCCCAGCATTTT; CDR3 protein: CASRDGTGSQPQHF
D gene: NA; J gene: TRBJ2-7; V gene: TRBV5-1; clone size: NA; CDR3 DNA: TGCGCCAGCAGCTCCAATACACTAGGAGAGAACGAGCAGTACTTC; CDR3 protein: CASSSNTLGENEQYF
D gene: NA; J gene: TRBJ1-2; V gene: TRBV19; clone size: once; CDR3 DNA: TGTGCCAGTAGTACCAGGGAAACCTATGGCTACACCTTC; CDR3 protein: CASSTRETYGYTF
D gene: NA; J gene: TRBJ2-1; V gene: TRBV11-3; clone size: NA; CDR3 DNA: TGTGCCAGCAGCTTAGAAGGGAATGAGCAGTTCTTC; CDR3 protein: CASSLEGNEQFF
D gene: TRBD2; J gene: TRBJ2-7; V gene: TRBV29-1; clone size: NA; CDR3 DNA: TGCAGCGCCCATCGAGCGGGGGGGGGCTCCTACGAGCAGTACTTC; CDR3 protein: CSAHRAGGGSYEQYF
D gene: NA; J gene: TRBJ2-3; V gene: TRBV11-2; clone size: NA; CDR3 DNA: TGTGCCAGCAGCAGGTCAGATACGCAGTATTTT; CDR3 protein: CASSRSDTQYF
D gene: TRBD2; J gene: TRBJ2-3; V gene: TRBV4-2; clone size: NA; CDR3 DNA: TGTGCCAGCAGCCAAGGGGTCTCTAGCGGGAGGGCGGTCGGGACAGATACGCAGTATTTT; CDR3 protein: CASSQGVSSGRAVGTDTQYF
D gene: TRBD2; J gene: TRBJ2-5; V gene: TRBV5-1; clone size: NA; CDR3 DNA: TGCGCCAGCACCATGACTAGCGGGACTCAAGAGACCCAGTACTTC; CDR3 protein: CASTMTSGTQETQYF
D gene: TRBD1; J gene: TRBJ1-5; V gene: TRBV7-2; clone size: NA; CDR3 DNA: TGTGCCAGCAGCTTAAGGCAGGGGGCCAATCAGCCCCAGCATTTT; CDR3 protein: CASSLRQGANQPQHF
D gene: TRBD1; J gene: TRBJ1-4; V gene: TRBV7-9; clone size: NA; CDR3 DNA: TGTGCCAGCAGCTTAGTGTTTAGGACAGGGGGAGCTAATGAAAAACTGTTTTTT; CDR3 protein: CASSLVFRTGGANEKLFF
D gene: TRBD2; J gene: TRBJ2-3; V gene: TRBV11-2; clone size: NA; CDR3 DNA: TGTGCCAGCAGCTCCCCAGACCACCTAGCGGGGCCTAGCACAGATACGCAGTATTTT; CDR3 protein: CASSSPDHLAGPSTDTQYF
D gene: TRBD1; J gene: TRBJ1-2; V gene: TRBV6-5; clone size: NA; CDR3 DNA: TGTGCCAGCAGAGCGACAGGGAATCTCCATTATGGCTACACCTTC; CDR3 protein: CASRATGNLHYGYTF
D gene: NA; J gene: TRBJ2-5; V gene: TRBV5-4; clone size: NA; CDR3 DNA: TGTGCCAGCAGCTTGGCGGGCCGGAGGGAGGAGACCCGGTACTTC; CDR3 protein: CASSLAGRREETRYF
D gene: TRBD2; J gene: TRBJ2-2; V gene: TRBV10-1; clone size: NA; CDR3 DNA: TGCGCCAGCTCGCCCACAAGCGGGAGCAACACCGGGGAGCTGTTTTTT; CDR3 protein: CASSPTSGSNTGELFF
D gene: NA; J gene: TRBJ2-2; V gene: TRBV11-2; clone size: NA; CDR3 DNA: TGTGCCAGCAGCTTAGGGCTAGGTGCCGCCGGGGAGCTGTTTTTT; CDR3 protein: CASSLGLGAAGELFF
D gene: NA; J gene: TRBJ2-1; V gene: TRBV19; clone size: NA; CDR3 DNA: TGTGCCAGTAGTATTACGGCCACAGGGTATCCCTACAATGAGCAGTTCTTC; CDR3 protein: CASSITATGYPYNEQFF
D gene: NA; J gene: TRBJ1-4; V gene: TRBV30; clone size: NA; CDR3 DNA: TGTGCCTGGAGTGTACTAGCGCAGGAAAAACTGTTTTTT; CDR3 protein: CAWSVLAQEKLFF
D gene: NA; J gene: TRBJ1-1; V gene: TRBV30; clone size: NA; CDR3 DNA: TGTGCCTGGAGTGTACGACCCACTGAAGCTTTCTTT; CDR3 protein: CAWSVRPTEAFF
D gene: TRBD1; J gene: TRBJ1-6; V gene: TRBV13; clone size: NA; CDR3 DNA: TGTGCCAGCAGCTCCCGGACAGGGTATAATTCACCCCTCCACTTT; CDR3 protein: CASSSRTGYNSPLHF
D gene: NA; J gene: TRBJ2-7; V gene: TRBV20-1; clone size: NA; CDR3 DNA: TGCAGTGCTAGACGGTCCTACGAGCAGTACTTC; CDR3 protein: CSARRSYEQYF
D gene: NA; J gene: TRBJ1-4; V gene: TRBV6-5; clone size: NA; CDR3 DNA: TGTGCCAGCAGTTACGGTGGGACTAATGAAAAACTGTTTTTT; CDR3 protein: CASSYGGTNEKLFF
D gene: NA; J gene: TRBJ1-2; V gene: TRBV5-5; clone size: NA; CDR3 DNA: TGTGCCAGCAGCTTGGCCGCAGGACTAAACTATGGCTACACCTTC; CDR3 protein: CASSLAAGLNYGYTF